These T cell receptor beta chains were read from a single sample in a study of beta chain features in type 1 diabetes. Here immunoSEQ multiplex PCR was the method, and the copy in TCRdb shows in-frame clones only, minus some. The sample carries more than 250,000 clones, 20% recorded once. Sequencing input: naive CD4+ T cells from blood. All receptors come from a woman in her 40s with type 1 diabetes. Both conserved end residues are part of each CDR3. Each record gives: V gene, J gene, CDR3 protein.

TRBV7-8	TRBJ2-7	CASSSSDRHSYEQYF
TRBV7-9	TRBJ2-7	CASSLAPAREQYF
TRBV29-1	TRBJ2-7	CSVALRQAFPYEQYF
TRBV7-3	TRBJ1-1	CASSLPPYTEAFF
TRBV27	TRBJ2-4	CASGRRLAVPLGKNIQYF
TRBV18	TRBJ2-7	CASSPRRDEQYF
TRBV9	TRBJ2-2	CASSLGQQNTGELFF
TRBV4-3	TRBJ2-1	CASSQGYQGDNEQFF
TRBV6-5	TRBJ1-1	CASSYPQGRAFF
TRBV18	TRBJ2-7	CASSPDTAYEQYF
TRBV7-8	TRBJ1-2	CASSLFGQGYGYTF
TRBV28	TRBJ2-7	CASSGTGQGKGEQYF
TRBV5-1	TRBJ1-1	CASKEPVGAEAFF
TRBV2	TRBJ1-5	CASRKGQASNQPQHF
TRBV2	TRBJ1-5	CASTLDRLANQPQHF
TRBV28	TRBJ2-2	CASSLGAAGGTGELFF
TRBV7-9	TRBJ1-1	CASSPPPTEAFF
TRBV9	TRBJ2-5	CASSVLAGGGETQYF
TRBV5-8	TRBJ2-7	CASSVDRGYEQYF
TRBV6-5	TRBJ1-2	CASSYSTGGYGYTF
TRBV2	TRBJ2-1	CASCRQGAVNEQFF
TRBV7-2	TRBJ2-3	CASSLQGMDTQYF
TRBV7-2	TRBJ2-6	CASSPGDSGANVLTF
TRBV29-1	TRBJ1-1	CSVEATGEAFF
TRBV11-1	TRBJ1-4	CASSLGKRTTNEKLFF
TRBV5-4	TRBJ2-1	CASSLWGDSYNEQFF
TRBV29-1	TRBJ2-7	CSGGTSGRAGEQYF
TRBV5-1	TRBJ2-1	CASSPAGGSYNEQFF
TRBV5-1	TRBJ1-6	CASSSTGTGSSPLHF
TRBV4-1	TRBJ2-7	CASSPRDTVREQYF
TRBV19	TRBJ2-1	CASETGAEGNEQFF
TRBV28	TRBJ1-2	CASSLQGAYGYTF
TRBV7-2	TRBJ2-4	CASSLNAGKTQYF
TRBV10-3	TRBJ1-5	CAISSDRDQPQHF
TRBV25-1	TRBJ2-1	CASSYGGTLGSEQFF
TRBV7-2	TRBJ1-5	CASGPMSGGNQPQHF
TRBV7-2	TRBJ2-6	CASSSRQGPSSGANVLTF
TRBV29-1	TRBJ1-2	CSVVVGAQDYGYTF
TRBV9	TRBJ1-5	CASSVGQGNQPQHF
TRBV20-1	TRBJ1-1	CSVGGTEAFF
TRBV18	TRBJ1-1	CASSPTGQGDTEAFF
TRBV18	TRBJ2-7	CASSPPGGRGTYEQYF
TRBV14	TRBJ2-5	CASSQRSPQETQYF
TRBV29-1	TRBJ1-2	CSATGQGNGYTF
TRBV4-3	TRBJ2-2	CASSQEPPGLMNTGELFF
TRBV4-3	TRBJ2-7	CASSQSPDGRTYEQYF
TRBV27	TRBJ1-3	CASSSPGSGNTIYF
TRBV29-1	TRBJ1-2	CSVDLQGNYGYTF
TRBV5-1	TRBJ1-1	CASTGGNQAFF